The text below deals with one TCR beta chain. Its antigen is undetermined. The CDR3 spans 13 residues. V was trimmed by 10 bases and J by 6 bases, leaving 16 bases between them. This specimen belongs to a study of CD8 T cells in ankylosing spondylitis. TCRdb used MiXCR to reprocess the 5' RACE reads, holding one entry per CDR3 protein. Of a few hundred thousand distinct CDR3 sequences listed, about a fifth are singletons. Study-wide results and limits: A TCR beta motif of under 10 highly homologous variants seemed to mark ankylosing spondylitis blood.

Sequences were obtained from blood, either unsorted or a sorted T cell fraction (not recorded which). The TCR originated in a male donor with ankylosing spondylitis. The genes are TRBV12-3 or TRBV12-4 and TRBJ2-1, with D unresolved. CDR3: CAIRSSGLNEQFF. The CDR3, as DNA: TGTGCCATCCGGAGTTCCGGGCTCAATGAGCAGTTCTTC.